This paragraph reports one TCR beta chain. The data belong to a study of T cells in Graves' hyperthyroidism and ophthalmopathy. A NOSPECS grade of at least 4, a Clinical Activity Score of at least 3 and duration under 3 months were recorded in ophthalmopathy patients. Reasons for excluding patients were uncontrolled infection, other autoimmune disease, pregnancy or lactation. The study based diagnoses on clinical symptoms, serum thyroxine and TRAb, thyroid ultrasound and orbital computed tomography. PBMCs were obtained from over 8.5 ml fresh peripheral blood. J was trimmed by 1 base and V by 5 bases; bases with no gene match: 10. The CDR3 length is 17 residues. Germline CDR1 LNHDA, CDR2 SQIVND (reference sequence). Researchers amplified the TCR beta CDR3 regions from RNA transcripts. The HTBI primer set was used in a first-round RT-PCR of the TCR CDR3. MiXCR, run by TCRdb on the multiplex PCR reads, gives a single entry per CDR3 protein. The sample holds nearly 600,000 distinct CDR3 sequences; 14% are singletons and the top ten take 7% to 9%.

Sequencing was carried out using blood. The J gene is TRBJ1-5, the V gene TRBV19; 8 bases map to TRBD1. This clonotype was obtained from a woman in her late teens or twenties with Graves' ophthalmopathy. As DNA, the CDR3 is TGTGCCAGTAGTCCGCGACAGGGGTACATAAGCAATCAGCCCCAGCATTTT. It encodes CASSPRQGYISNQPQHF.